This T cell receptor (beta chain) is from a study of T cell responses to AZD1222 COVID-19 vaccine. Concerning this clone itself: Its antigen is unknown.

Second doses at about 4 or about 12 weeks were pooled. Method: immunoSEQ multiplex PCR; TCRdb's copy keeps in-frame clones and lacks some. The sample includes some 160,000 clones, around 90% of them seen just once. Study-wide findings and caveats: Baseline seropositivity occurred in only six AZD1222 recipients.

The sample here was peripheral blood, taken 28 days after the second AZD1222 dose. The sequence came from an adult who received the AZD1222 COVID-19 vaccine.

CDR3 amino acids: CAISKDRGIGYGYTF. The CDR3 bases are TGTGCCATCAGTAAAGACAGGGGGATTGGGTATGGCTACACCTTC. J is TRBJ1-2 and V is TRBV10-3; 9 bases line up with TRBD1. CDR1 and CDR2 from the germline V gene are ENHRY and SYGVKD. V was clipped by 5 bases and J by 5 bases; unmatched bases: 9. The length of the CDR3 is 15 residues.